This record covers a single TCR beta chain. Sequencing used immunoSEQ multiplex PCR; TCRdb keeps in-frame clones, though not all of them. The table lists 300,000 to 350,000 clones, around 87% of them singletons. The sample belongs to a study of blood T cell repertoires in COVID-19. Germline V gene data show CDR1 as MDHEN and CDR2 as SYDVKM. Between the trimmed V and J ends, which lost 7 bases and 2 bases, there was a span of 11 bases. The CDR3 loop spans 13 amino acids. The clonotype originates from a woman under 30 with acute COVID-19. The material sequenced was PBMCs or T cells enriched from blood (not recorded which). The V gene is TRBV28, the J gene TRBJ1-2; D unclear. The CDR3 region is CASTSTLNYGYTF. The CDR3 DNA follows: TGTGCCAGCACTAGCACCTTGAACTATGGCTACACCTTC.